This record looks at one T cell receptor (beta chain) sequence and its context. Its target is not known. This sample is drawn from a study of T cells expressing NK-cell markers. The CDR3 length is 11 residues. UMI-tagged 5'RACE template switching yielded the TCR beta cDNA. TCRdb reworked the 5' RACE reads into one entry per CDR3 protein, no DNA. The sample totals some 120,000 distinct CDR3 sequences. Regarding the study as a whole: The same clonotypes also predominated in the CD3+CD56-NKG2C+ fraction of a handful of donors.

The source is a woman between 18 and 70 years old in good health. Sequenced input: blood T cells: a sorted CD56 or NKG2C T cell subset, CD4+ or CD8+ T cells, or bulk PBMC T cells (not recorded which). This chain connects TRBV12-3 or TRBV12-4 to TRBJ2-7. CDR3 residues: CASGQNYEQYF.